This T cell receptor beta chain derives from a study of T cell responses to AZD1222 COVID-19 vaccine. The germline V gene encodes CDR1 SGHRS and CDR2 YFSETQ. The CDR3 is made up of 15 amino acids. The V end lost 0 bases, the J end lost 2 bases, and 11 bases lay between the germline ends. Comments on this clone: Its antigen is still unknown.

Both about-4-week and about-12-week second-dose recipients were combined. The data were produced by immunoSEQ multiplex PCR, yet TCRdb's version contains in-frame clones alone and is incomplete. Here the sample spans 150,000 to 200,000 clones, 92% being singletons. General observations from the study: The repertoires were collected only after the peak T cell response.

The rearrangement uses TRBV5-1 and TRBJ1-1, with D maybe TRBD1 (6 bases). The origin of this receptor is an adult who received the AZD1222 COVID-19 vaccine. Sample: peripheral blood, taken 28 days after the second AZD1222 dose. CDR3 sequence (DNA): TGCGCCAGCAGCTTGGCCGGGGGGCCAAACACTGAAGCTTTCTTT. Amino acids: CASSLAGGPNTEAFF.